Listed below are T cell receptor beta chains from one sample, sequenced in a study of cytomegalovirus exposure and HLA in healthy donors. Clones were read by immunoSEQ multiplex PCR, and TCRdb kept only the in-frame ones, dropping some. The sample includes 120,000 to 150,000 clones, 70% to 90% seen only once; the top ten take 2.9%. The source material was PBMCs. These receptors originate from a man younger than 35 in good health and CMV-seronegative. The CDR3 runs from the conserved cysteine through the conserved F or W. Fields, in order: D gene, J gene, clone size, V gene, CDR3 protein, CDR3 DNA. A D gene is named only where the DNA matches it firmly. Rows may omit the clone size; those that give it use once, few, many or a size class.

D gene: NA; J gene: TRBJ1-6; clone size: NA; V gene: TRBV6-1; CDR3 protein: CASSSDRTLSPLHF; CDR3 DNA: TGTGCCAGCAGTTCAGACAGGACATTATCACCCCTCCACTTT
D gene: TRBD1; J gene: TRBJ2-7; clone size: NA; V gene: TRBV5-1; CDR3 protein: CASSLGQGVPYEQYF; CDR3 DNA: TGCGCCAGCAGCTTGGGACAGGGGGTGCCCTACGAGCAGTACTTC
D gene: NA; J gene: TRBJ2-1; clone size: NA; V gene: TRBV29-1; CDR3 protein: CSAAGALGYNEQFF; CDR3 DNA: TGCAGCGCCGCGGGGGCCTTAGGCTACAATGAGCAGTTCTTC
D gene: NA; J gene: TRBJ2-7; clone size: NA; V gene: TRBV9; CDR3 protein: CASSVDDRSLSYEQYF; CDR3 DNA: TGTGCCAGCAGCGTGGATGACAGATCCCTCTCATACGAGCAGTACTTC
D gene: NA; J gene: TRBJ2-7; clone size: NA; V gene: TRBV5-6; CDR3 protein: CASSYPGQGYEQYF; CDR3 DNA: TGTGCCAGCAGCTATCCCGGGCAGGGCTACGAGCAGTACTTC
D gene: TRBD1; J gene: TRBJ2-7; clone size: NA; V gene: TRBV2; CDR3 protein: CASRSPGTGVIEYEQYF; CDR3 DNA: TGTGCCAGCAGGTCCCCCGGGACAGGGGTGATCGAGTACGAGCAGTACTTC
D gene: NA; J gene: TRBJ1-4; clone size: NA; V gene: TRBV15; CDR3 protein: CATSSGAGEKLFF; CDR3 DNA: TGTGCCACCAGCTCAGGGGCAGGAGAAAAACTGTTTTTT
D gene: TRBD1; J gene: TRBJ2-5; clone size: NA; V gene: TRBV5-1; CDR3 protein: CASSLGDRGREETQYF; CDR3 DNA: TGCGCCAGCAGCTTGGGGGACAGGGGGCGCGAAGAGACCCAGTACTTC
D gene: TRBD1; J gene: TRBJ1-6; clone size: NA; V gene: TRBV6-1; CDR3 protein: CASSENRGHSPLHF; CDR3 DNA: TGTGCCAGCAGTGAGAACAGGGGCCATTCACCCCTCCACTTT
D gene: TRBD2; J gene: TRBJ2-1; clone size: NA; V gene: TRBV7-2; CDR3 protein: CASSLAGTSGRDEQFF; CDR3 DNA: TGTGCCAGCAGCCTGGCTGGGACTAGCGGGAGAGATGAGCAGTTCTTC
D gene: TRBD2; J gene: TRBJ2-4; clone size: NA; V gene: TRBV18; CDR3 protein: CASSLTSGGASVGTIQYF; CDR3 DNA: TGTGCCAGCTCACTGACTAGCGGGGGGGCCTCGGTCGGTACCATTCAGTACTTC
D gene: NA; J gene: TRBJ1-1; clone size: NA; V gene: TRBV7-9; CDR3 protein: CASSPPGGGLGTEAFF; CDR3 DNA: TGTGCCAGCAGCCCTCCGGGGGGGGGCTTAGGCACTGAAGCTTTCTTT
D gene: TRBD1; J gene: TRBJ1-5; clone size: NA; V gene: TRBV18; CDR3 protein: CASSYGQGAQPQHF; CDR3 DNA: TGTGCCAGCTCGTACGGACAGGGAGCTCAGCCCCAGCATTTT
D gene: TRBD2; J gene: TRBJ2-5; clone size: NA; V gene: TRBV2; CDR3 protein: CASSEDRGGGETQYF; CDR3 DNA: TGTGCCAGCAGTGAGGATCGGGGGGGCGGAGAGACCCAGTACTTC
D gene: TRBD2; J gene: TRBJ2-3; clone size: NA; V gene: TRBV7-2; CDR3 protein: CASSLRAGGPGDTQYF; CDR3 DNA: TGTGCCAGCAGCCTTCGAGCGGGAGGGCCGGGAGATACGCAGTATTTT
D gene: TRBD2; J gene: TRBJ2-5; clone size: NA; V gene: TRBV7-9; CDR3 protein: CASSEGLAGPSPYGETQYF; CDR3 DNA: TGTGCCAGCAGCGAGGGACTAGCGGGCCCTTCTCCCTACGGGGAGACCCAGTACTTC
D gene: NA; J gene: TRBJ1-4; clone size: NA; V gene: TRBV27; CDR3 protein: CASSLTGQVNEKLFF; CDR3 DNA: TGTGCCAGCAGTTTAACTGGGCAAGTGAATGAAAAACTGTTTTTT
D gene: TRBD2; J gene: TRBJ2-1; clone size: NA; V gene: TRBV6-1; CDR3 protein: CASSVTAGLAGAKSYNEQFF; CDR3 DNA: TGTGCCAGCAGTGTGACTGCGGGACTAGCGGGGGCGAAGTCCTACAATGAGCAGTTCTTC
D gene: NA; J gene: TRBJ2-2; clone size: NA; V gene: TRBV6-5; CDR3 protein: CASSYASIGELFF; CDR3 DNA: TGTGCCAGCAGTTACGCGAGCATCGGGGAGCTGTTTTTT
D gene: NA; J gene: TRBJ1-5; clone size: NA; V gene: TRBV28; CDR3 protein: CASSFGNSQPQHF; CDR3 DNA: TGTGCCAGCAGTTTCGGAAACAGTCAGCCCCAGCATTTT
D gene: NA; J gene: TRBJ1-1; clone size: NA; V gene: TRBV4-1; CDR3 protein: CASSQYGGNTEAFF; CDR3 DNA: TGCGCCAGCAGCCAATACGGGGGGAACACTGAAGCTTTCTTT
D gene: NA; J gene: TRBJ2-3; clone size: NA; V gene: TRBV5-1; CDR3 protein: CASSLVDTSTDTQYF; CDR3 DNA: TGCGCCAGCAGCTTGGTGGACACAAGCACAGATACGCAGTATTTT
D gene: TRBD1; J gene: TRBJ2-7; clone size: NA; V gene: TRBV2; CDR3 protein: CASSVTGGEQYF; CDR3 DNA: TGTGCCAGCAGTGTGACAGGGGGCGAGCAGTACTTC
D gene: NA; J gene: TRBJ2-5; clone size: once; V gene: TRBV5-1; CDR3 protein: CASSLATRETQYF; CDR3 DNA: TGCGCCAGCAGCTTGGCCACGCGAGAGACCCAGTACTTC
D gene: TRBD1; J gene: TRBJ2-7; clone size: few; V gene: TRBV6-5; CDR3 protein: CASSYSDRDIDEQYF; CDR3 DNA: TGTGCCAGCAGTTACTCGGACAGGGATATCGACGAGCAGTACTTC
D gene: TRBD1; J gene: TRBJ2-7; clone size: NA; V gene: TRBV28; CDR3 protein: CASSTPGQGAGEQYF; CDR3 DNA: TGTGCCAGCAGTACACCGGGACAGGGGGCGGGGGAGCAGTACTTC
D gene: NA; J gene: TRBJ1-5; clone size: NA; V gene: TRBV2; CDR3 protein: CASVGHIDQPQHF; CDR3 DNA: TGTGCCAGCGTGGGACACATAGATCAGCCCCAGCATTTT
D gene: TRBD2; J gene: TRBJ2-7; clone size: NA; V gene: TRBV2; CDR3 protein: CASSDGAGAWGPRDEQYF; CDR3 DNA: TGTGCCAGCAGTGACGGGGCGGGAGCATGGGGCCCTCGCGACGAGCAGTACTTC
D gene: NA; J gene: TRBJ1-2; clone size: NA; V gene: TRBV14; CDR3 protein: CASSRRGRYYGYTF; CDR3 DNA: TGTGCCAGCAGCCGCCGAGGGCGGTACTATGGCTACACCTTC
D gene: NA; J gene: TRBJ2-3; clone size: NA; V gene: TRBV9; CDR3 protein: CASSAPRGGTWTDTQYF; CDR3 DNA: TGTGCCAGCAGCGCTCCCAGGGGAGGGACATGGACAGATACGCAGTATTTT
D gene: NA; J gene: TRBJ2-5; clone size: NA; V gene: TRBV23-1; CDR3 protein: CAKDSSGPKETQYF; CDR3 DNA: TGCGCCAAGGACAGTTCGGGGCCTAAGGAGACCCAGTACTTC
D gene: TRBD1; J gene: TRBJ2-7; clone size: NA; V gene: TRBV4-3; CDR3 protein: CASTPPDRGKRESEEQYF; CDR3 DNA: TGCGCCAGCACCCCGCCGGACAGGGGGAAACGGGAGAGTGAAGAGCAGTACTTC
D gene: NA; J gene: TRBJ2-1; clone size: NA; V gene: TRBV5-4; CDR3 protein: CASSLGADPYNEQFF; CDR3 DNA: TGTGCCAGCAGCTTGGGCGCGGATCCTTACAATGAGCAGTTCTTC
D gene: NA; J gene: TRBJ1-1; clone size: NA; V gene: TRBV4-1; CDR3 protein: CASSQEQGNTEAFF; CDR3 DNA: TGCGCCAGCAGCCAAGAACAGGGGAACACTGAAGCTTTCTTT
D gene: NA; J gene: TRBJ2-7; clone size: NA; V gene: TRBV9; CDR3 protein: CASSFPPLLTYEQYF; CDR3 DNA: TGTGCCAGCAGCTTCCCTCCACTCTTAACCTACGAGCAGTACTTC
D gene: NA; J gene: TRBJ1-4; clone size: NA; V gene: TRBV30; CDR3 protein: CAWSVGLAEKLFF; CDR3 DNA: TGTGCCTGGAGTGTTGGGTTAGCTGAAAAACTGTTTTTT
D gene: NA; J gene: TRBJ1-1; clone size: NA; V gene: TRBV6-6; CDR3 protein: CASTLNTEAFF; CDR3 DNA: TGTGCCAGCACTTTGAACACTGAAGCTTTCTTT
D gene: NA; J gene: TRBJ2-7; clone size: NA; V gene: TRBV5-6; CDR3 protein: CASRVYGNSYEQYF; CDR3 DNA: TGTGCCAGCAGGGTTTACGGGAACTCCTACGAGCAGTACTTC
D gene: TRBD1; J gene: TRBJ1-5; clone size: once; V gene: TRBV30; CDR3 protein: CAWSVADRGWNQPQHF; CDR3 DNA: TGTGCCTGGAGTGTGGCGGACAGGGGTTGGAATCAGCCCCAGCATTTT
D gene: TRBD1; J gene: TRBJ1-5; clone size: NA; V gene: TRBV6-6; CDR3 protein: CASRTTDRVHQPQHF; CDR3 DNA: TGTGCCAGCAGAACGACGGACAGGGTACACCAGCCCCAGCATTTT
D gene: NA; J gene: TRBJ2-3; clone size: NA; V gene: TRBV18; CDR3 protein: CASSPSVAADTQYF; CDR3 DNA: TGTGCCAGCTCACCGTCCGTCGCGGCAGATACGCAGTATTTT
D gene: TRBD1; J gene: TRBJ1-4; clone size: NA; V gene: TRBV19; CDR3 protein: CASSISRGRTGATNEKLFF; CDR3 DNA: TGTGCCAGTAGTATAAGCCGCGGGAGGACAGGGGCAACTAATGAAAAACTGTTTTTT
D gene: NA; J gene: TRBJ2-1; clone size: NA; V gene: TRBV27; CDR3 protein: CASSAPGQGLNEQFF; CDR3 DNA: TGTGCCAGCAGTGCCCCGGGCCAGGGTCTTAATGAGCAGTTCTTC
D gene: NA; J gene: TRBJ2-1; clone size: few; V gene: TRBV6-4; CDR3 protein: CASSDSAGVGNNEQFF; CDR3 DNA: TGTGCCAGCAGTGACTCAGCCGGGGTCGGTAACAATGAGCAGTTCTTC
D gene: NA; J gene: TRBJ2-7; clone size: NA; V gene: TRBV4-2; CDR3 protein: CASSQGGPSYEQYF; CDR3 DNA: TGTGCCAGCAGCCAAGGGGGGCCCTCTTACGAGCAGTACTTC
D gene: TRBD1; J gene: TRBJ2-2; clone size: NA; V gene: TRBV4-1; CDR3 protein: CASSQVATGVPPNTGELFF; CDR3 DNA: TGCGCCAGCAGCCAAGTTGCGACAGGGGTCCCTCCGAACACCGGGGAGCTGTTTTTT
D gene: TRBD1; J gene: TRBJ1-2; clone size: NA; V gene: TRBV19; CDR3 protein: CASTSGTGSDYGYTF; CDR3 DNA: TGTGCCAGTACCTCCGGGACAGGCTCAGACTATGGCTACACCTTC
D gene: NA; J gene: TRBJ1-1; clone size: NA; V gene: TRBV5-1; CDR3 protein: CASSLVEEGPSRRAFF; CDR3 DNA: TGCGCCAGCAGCTTGGTCGAGGAGGGCCCTTCTAGGAGGGCTTTCTTT
D gene: TRBD2; J gene: TRBJ2-1; clone size: once; V gene: TRBV27; CDR3 protein: CASSFWGGRDEQFF; CDR3 DNA: TGTGCCAGCAGTTTCTGGGGAGGGCGGGATGAGCAGTTCTTC
D gene: NA; J gene: TRBJ2-7; clone size: NA; V gene: TRBV2; CDR3 protein: CASSVAYEQYF; CDR3 DNA: TGTGCCAGCAGCGTAGCGTACGAGCAGTACTTC
D gene: TRBD2; J gene: TRBJ2-7; clone size: NA; V gene: TRBV4-2; CDR3 protein: CASSQTDAGRTRRVPEQYF; CDR3 DNA: TGTGCCAGCAGCCAAACCGATGCAGGCCGGACTAGGAGGGTCCCCGAGCAGTACTTC
D gene: NA; J gene: TRBJ2-3; clone size: once; V gene: TRBV4-1; CDR3 protein: CASSPNNLATYTDTQYF; CDR3 DNA: TGCGCCAGCAGCCCGAACAACCTAGCGACTTACACAGATACGCAGTATTTT
D gene: NA; J gene: TRBJ1-1; clone size: NA; V gene: TRBV2; CDR3 protein: CASRGQTTEAFF; CDR3 DNA: TGTGCCAGCAGAGGACAGACTACTGAAGCTTTCTTT
D gene: NA; J gene: TRBJ1-2; clone size: NA; V gene: TRBV9; CDR3 protein: CASSVGRNYGYTF; CDR3 DNA: TGTGCCAGCAGCGTAGGCAGGAACTATGGCTACACCTTC
D gene: NA; J gene: TRBJ1-1; clone size: NA; V gene: TRBV28; CDR3 protein: CASSSRGTEAFF; CDR3 DNA: TGTGCCAGCAGTTCCCGGGGGACTGAAGCTTTCTTT
D gene: NA; J gene: TRBJ2-2; clone size: few; V gene: TRBV29-1; CDR3 protein: CSVEGRKTGGTGELFF; CDR3 DNA: TGCAGCGTTGAAGGAAGAAAGACAGGCGGAACCGGGGAGCTGTTTTTT
D gene: NA; J gene: TRBJ2-2; clone size: NA; V gene: TRBV27; CDR3 protein: CASRPWAANTGELFF; CDR3 DNA: TGTGCCAGCAGACCTTGGGCCGCGAACACCGGGGAGCTGTTTTTT
D gene: NA; J gene: TRBJ1-5; clone size: NA; V gene: TRBV7-8; CDR3 protein: CASSLAQGKGQPQHF; CDR3 DNA: TGTGCCAGCAGCTTAGCGCAGGGGAAAGGTCAGCCCCAGCATTTT
D gene: TRBD1; J gene: TRBJ1-5; clone size: NA; V gene: TRBV18; CDR3 protein: CASSEGQGHLNQPQHF; CDR3 DNA: TGTGCCAGCTCGGAGGGACAGGGGCATCTAAATCAGCCCCAGCATTTT
D gene: NA; J gene: TRBJ1-1; clone size: NA; V gene: TRBV7-9; CDR3 protein: CASSPGQGGGDTEAFF; CDR3 DNA: TGTGCCAGCAGCCCTGGCCAGGGAGGGGGGGACACTGAAGCTTTCTTT